The present entry profiles one TCR beta chain with its context. Assay: immunoSEQ multiplex PCR; the TCRdb copy retains only in-frame clones and omits some. The table records roughly 700,000 clones, approximately 88% of them present only once. The data were obtained in a study of shared T cell receptors in the human thymus. J was trimmed by 6 bases and V by 7 bases; bases with no gene match: 6. This CDR3 is 13 amino acids long. Germline V gene sequence: CDR1 SGHVS, CDR2 FQNEAQ. This same sample was also taken into another study, of human thymus T cells. That source notes: Donor material was obtained from healthy Finnish infants undergoing corrective surgery for congenital heart defects.

The V call is TRBV7-8, the J call TRBJ2-7, with 10 positions matching TRBD2. The receptor was isolated from a boy under two years old with a congenital heart defect. Sequencing used thymocytes. CDR3 amino acids: CASKREGRFEQYF. The CDR3 DNA reads as TGTGCCAGCAAGCGGGAGGGCCGTTTCGAGCAGTACTTC.